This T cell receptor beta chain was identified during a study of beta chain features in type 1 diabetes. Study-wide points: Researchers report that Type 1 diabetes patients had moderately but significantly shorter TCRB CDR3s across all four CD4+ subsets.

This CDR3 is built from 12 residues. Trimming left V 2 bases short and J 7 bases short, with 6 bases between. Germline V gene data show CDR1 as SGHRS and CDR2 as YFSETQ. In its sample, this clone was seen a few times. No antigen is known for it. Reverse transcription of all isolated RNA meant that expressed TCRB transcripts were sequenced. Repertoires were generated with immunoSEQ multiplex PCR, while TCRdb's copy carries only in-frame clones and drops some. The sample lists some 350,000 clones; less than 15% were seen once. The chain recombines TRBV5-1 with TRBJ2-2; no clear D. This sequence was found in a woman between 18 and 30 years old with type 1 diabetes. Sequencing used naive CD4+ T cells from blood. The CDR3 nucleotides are TGCGCCAGCAGCTTTCCGGGCGGGGAGCTGTTTTTT. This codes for CASSFPGGELFF. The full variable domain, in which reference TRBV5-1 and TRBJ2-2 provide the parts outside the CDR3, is KAGVTQTPRYLIKTRGQQVTLSCSPISGHRSVSWYQQTPGQGLQFLFEYFSETQRNKGNFPGRFSGRQFSNSRSEMNVSTLELGDSALYLCASSFPGGELFFGEGSRLTVL.